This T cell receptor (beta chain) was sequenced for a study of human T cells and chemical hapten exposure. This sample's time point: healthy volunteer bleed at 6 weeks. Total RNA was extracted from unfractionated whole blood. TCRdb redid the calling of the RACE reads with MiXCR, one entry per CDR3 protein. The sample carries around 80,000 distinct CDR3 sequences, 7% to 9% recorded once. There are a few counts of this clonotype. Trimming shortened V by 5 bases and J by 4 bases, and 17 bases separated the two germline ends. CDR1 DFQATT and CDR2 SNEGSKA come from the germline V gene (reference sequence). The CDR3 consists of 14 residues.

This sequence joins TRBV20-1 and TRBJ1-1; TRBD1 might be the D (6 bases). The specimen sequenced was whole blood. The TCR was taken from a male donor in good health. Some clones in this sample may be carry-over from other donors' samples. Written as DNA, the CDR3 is TGCAGTGCTTTTTTACAGGGAAAGGGCACTGAAGCTTTCTTT. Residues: CSAFLQGKGTEAFF.